This is a list of T cell receptor beta chains from one sample in a study of shared clonotypes between healthy human individuals. Method: immunoSEQ multiplex PCR; TCRdb's copy keeps in-frame clones and lacks some. The data show about 1.1 million clones, about 80% seen once. Sequencing was done on a sample of memory CD4+ T cells from PBMCs. The receptors derive from a man between 18 and 29 years old in good health. Some clones in this sample may be carry-over from other donors' samples. CDR3s include the opening cysteine and the closing phenylalanine or tryptophan. D genes are given only for firm matches. Size is stated for part of the rows, as once, few or many counts, or as a class when the clone is expanded.

CAWTSPGARTEAFF	TGTGCCTGGACATCACCGGGGGCGCGAACTGAAGCTTTCTTT	TRBJ1-1	.	.	TRBV30
CASSPVSGSNEQYF	TGTGCCAGCTCGCCAGTAAGCGGGAGTAACGAGCAGTACTTC	TRBJ2-7	.	TRBD2	TRBV18
CASSRQARAETQYF	TGTGCCAGCAGCCGTCAGGCTAGGGCGGAGACCCAGTACTTC	TRBJ2-5	once	.	TRBV7-2
CASSLLGYEQYF	TGTGCCAGCAGCTTATTGGGTTACGAGCAGTACTTC	TRBJ2-7	.	.	TRBV7-2
CASSYGLYNEQFF	TGTGCCAGCAGCTACGGGCTCTACAATGAGCAGTTCTTC	TRBJ2-1	.	.	TRBV5-8
CASLPGPGLNTEAFF	TGCGCCAGCTTACCGGGACCGGGGCTGAACACTGAAGCTTTCTTT	TRBJ1-1	once	.	TRBV5-1
CASSLRVGGEGYTF	TGTGCCAGCAGTTTAAGGGTAGGGGGCGAGGGCTACACCTTC	TRBJ1-2	.	TRBD1	TRBV27
CASNIGTGSYEQYF	TGTGCCAGCAATATTGGGACAGGGTCATACGAGCAGTACTTC	TRBJ2-7	.	TRBD1	TRBV7-8
CASSSRDRDYGYTF	TGTGCCAGCAGCTCTAGGGACAGGGATTATGGCTACACCTTC	TRBJ1-2	.	TRBD1	TRBV7-9
CASSPTGTGGEQYF	TGTGCCAGCAGCCCAACCGGGACAGGGGGCGAGCAGTACTTC	TRBJ2-7	.	TRBD1	TRBV7-9
CASSLGLAGGYEQYF	TGTGCCAGCAGTTTAGGGCTAGCGGGAGGATACGAGCAGTACTTC	TRBJ2-7	.	TRBD2	TRBV28
CASSWTSGNTGELFF	TGCGCCAGCAGCTGGACTAGCGGGAACACCGGGGAGCTGTTTTTT	TRBJ2-2	.	TRBD2	TRBV4-3
CASSLGTGSQETQYF	TGTGCCAGCAGCTTAGGGACAGGGAGCCAAGAGACCCAGTACTTC	TRBJ2-5	.	TRBD1	TRBV7-9
CASSSPSGAGTVAGELFF	TGTGCCAGCAGTTCCCCGTCAGGGGCCGGGACGGTCGCCGGGGAGCTGTTTTTT	TRBJ2-2	.	.	TRBV28
CASSQDLDGTGEQFF	TGTGCCAGCAGCCAAGATCTAGATGGGACCGGTGAGCAGTTCTTC	TRBJ2-1	.	.	TRBV4-2
CASRPSGGQETQYF	TGTGCCAGCAGGCCCTCGGGGGGCCAAGAGACCCAGTACTTC	TRBJ2-5	.	TRBD2	TRBV7-2
CASSQDAEGGTGNTIYF	TGCGCCAGCAGCCAAGATGCAGAGGGGGGGACAGGAAACACCATATATTTT	TRBJ1-3	.	.	TRBV4-1
CASSLELGGSSYEQYF	TGCGCCAGCAGCTTGGAACTCGGTGGGAGCTCCTACGAGCAGTACTTC	TRBJ2-7	.	.	TRBV5-1
CASLIELSSYNEQFF	TGTGCCAGCCTCATCGAGCTCAGCTCCTACAATGAGCAGTTCTTC	TRBJ2-1	once	.	TRBV2
CASSSRGALRYTEAFF	TGTGCCAGCAGTTCCCGAGGAGCCCTAAGATACACTGAAGCTTTCTTT	TRBJ1-1	.	.	TRBV28
CASSPRTEQETQYF	TGTGCCAGCTCACCAAGGACAGAACAAGAGACCCAGTACTTC	TRBJ2-5	.	.	TRBV18
CASSRDRVRTGELFF	TGTGCCAGCAGTAGAGACAGGGTGAGGACCGGGGAGCTGTTTTTT	TRBJ2-2	.	TRBD1	TRBV2
CASSLGQTRSYNEQFF	TGTGCCAGCAGCTTAGGGCAAACCCGCTCCTACAATGAGCAGTTCTTC	TRBJ2-1	.	.	TRBV11-2
CASSSQGPPDTQYF	TGTGCCAGCAGTTCACAGGGTCCCCCAGATACGCAGTATTTT	TRBJ2-3	.	.	TRBV6-5
CASRRNPDSSYEQYF	TGTGCCAGCAGGCGGAACCCGGACAGCTCCTACGAGCAGTACTTC	TRBJ2-7	.	.	TRBV6-1
CASSLAPHLGDRGGEQYF	TGTGCCAGCAGCTTGGCCCCTCACCTGGGGGACAGGGGTGGAGAGCAGTACTTC	TRBJ2-7	.	TRBD1	TRBV5-6
CASSPGVLNTEAFF	TGCGCCAGCAGCCCCGGGGTTTTGAACACTGAAGCTTTCTTT	TRBJ1-1	.	.	TRBV4-3
CASSFELLEPGQPLF	TGTGCCAGCAGCTTTGAATTGTTGGAGCCGGGCCAACCCCTCTTC	TRBJ2-1	.	.	TRBV12-1
CASSLSFGGLTEAFF	TGTGCCAGCAGCTTGTCGTTCGGGGGGCTGACTGAAGCTTTCTTT	TRBJ1-1	once	.	TRBV5-6
CASSLVVETQYF	TGCGCCAGCAGCTTGGTGGTTGAGACCCAGTACTTC	TRBJ2-5	.	.	TRBV5-1
CAWRGNTEAFF	TGTGCCTGGAGAGGGAACACTGAAGCTTTCTTT	TRBJ1-1	few	.	TRBV30
CASSRWGGAPNTGELFF	TGTGCCAGTAGTCGCTGGGGGGGAGCGCCGAACACCGGGGAGCTGTTTTTT	TRBJ2-2	.	TRBD2	TRBV19
CANKGHNQPQHF	TGTGCCAATAAGGGTCACAATCAGCCCCAGCATTTT	TRBJ1-5	.	.	TRBV28
CASDTGGGGAFF	TGTGCCAGCGACACAGGGGGCGGTGGGGCTTTCTTT	TRBJ1-1	.	TRBD1	TRBV28
CASSLIIGLQETQYF	TGTGCCAGCAGCTTAATTATTGGGCTTCAAGAGACCCAGTACTTC	TRBJ2-5	once	.	TRBV11-2
CASSPDRGRIYGYTF	TGTGCCAGCAGCCCGGACAGGGGCAGAATCTATGGCTACACCTTC	TRBJ1-2	.	TRBD1	TRBV7-2
CASSFGAGGLREQYF	TGTGCCAGCAGTTTTGGGGCAGGGGGGCTCCGTGAGCAGTACTTC	TRBJ2-7	.	.	TRBV27
CASSRDRSNYGYTF	TGCGCCAGCAGCCGGGACAGAAGTAACTATGGCTACACCTTC	TRBJ1-2	.	TRBD1	TRBV5-1
CASTSVQGVYEQYF	TGTGCCAGCACCTCGGTTCAGGGGGTCTACGAGCAGTACTTC	TRBJ2-7	.	TRBD1	TRBV11-2
CGAYRDNDAEAFF	TGCGGCGCTTACCGGGACAATGATGCTGAAGCTTTCTTT	TRBJ1-1	.	.	TRBV29-1
CASSSPRDRVDTEAFF	TGTGCCAGCAGTTCCCCACGTGACAGGGTTGACACTGAAGCTTTCTTT	TRBJ1-1	.	TRBD1	TRBV28
CASTKGTRGYEQYF	TGTGCCAGCACCAAAGGGACCAGGGGGTACGAGCAGTACTTC	TRBJ2-7	.	TRBD1	TRBV6-5
CASSRLGGRVTLGNEQFF	TGCGCCAGCAGCCGCCTTGGCGGGAGGGTCACTCTGGGAAATGAGCAGTTCTTC	TRBJ2-1	.	TRBD2	TRBV4-1
CASSPGTSGLEQFF	TGTGCCAGCAGCCCTGGGACTAGCGGACTTGAGCAGTTCTTC	TRBJ2-1	.	TRBD2	TRBV5-4
CASSLHGPGRGTWEAFF	TGTGCCAGCAGCTTACATGGTCCCGGTCGGGGGACTTGGGAAGCTTTCTTT	TRBJ1-1	.	.	TRBV11-2
CASSLNAGDRNTIYF	TGTGCCAGCAGCTTAAACGCAGGGGACAGAAACACCATATATTTT	TRBJ1-3	.	.	TRBV7-2
CASRGGTGPYEQYF	TGTGCCAGCAGGGGGGGGACAGGTCCCTACGAGCAGTACTTC	TRBJ2-7	.	.	TRBV2
CSVVVGGTRYEQYF	TGCAGCGTTGTGGTGGGTGGGACGAGGTACGAGCAGTACTTC	TRBJ2-7	.	.	TRBV29-1
CASSFPTGGGETQYF	TGTGCCAGCAGCTTCCCGACAGGGGGCGGGGAGACCCAGTACTTC	TRBJ2-5	.	TRBD1	TRBV5-4
CATYTGTSMGEQYF	TGTGCCACCTATACCGGGACTAGCATGGGCGAGCAGTACTTC	TRBJ2-7	.	TRBD2	TRBV6-4
CASSLFAGADTQYF	TGTGCCAGCAGCTTGTTTGCGGGAGCCGATACGCAGTATTTT	TRBJ2-3	.	TRBD2	TRBV11-3
CASSAWTGNEQFF	TGTGCCAGCAGCGCCTGGACAGGGAATGAGCAGTTCTTC	TRBJ2-1	.	TRBD1	TRBV7-2
CASNPRGGTSGRGAYEQYF	TGCGCCAGCAACCCCAGAGGGGGGACTAGCGGGAGAGGCGCCTACGAGCAGTACTTC	TRBJ2-7	.	TRBD2	TRBV5-1
CASSLKASTDTQYF	TGTGCCAGCTCACTGAAGGCTAGCACAGATACGCAGTATTTT	TRBJ2-3	.	.	TRBV18